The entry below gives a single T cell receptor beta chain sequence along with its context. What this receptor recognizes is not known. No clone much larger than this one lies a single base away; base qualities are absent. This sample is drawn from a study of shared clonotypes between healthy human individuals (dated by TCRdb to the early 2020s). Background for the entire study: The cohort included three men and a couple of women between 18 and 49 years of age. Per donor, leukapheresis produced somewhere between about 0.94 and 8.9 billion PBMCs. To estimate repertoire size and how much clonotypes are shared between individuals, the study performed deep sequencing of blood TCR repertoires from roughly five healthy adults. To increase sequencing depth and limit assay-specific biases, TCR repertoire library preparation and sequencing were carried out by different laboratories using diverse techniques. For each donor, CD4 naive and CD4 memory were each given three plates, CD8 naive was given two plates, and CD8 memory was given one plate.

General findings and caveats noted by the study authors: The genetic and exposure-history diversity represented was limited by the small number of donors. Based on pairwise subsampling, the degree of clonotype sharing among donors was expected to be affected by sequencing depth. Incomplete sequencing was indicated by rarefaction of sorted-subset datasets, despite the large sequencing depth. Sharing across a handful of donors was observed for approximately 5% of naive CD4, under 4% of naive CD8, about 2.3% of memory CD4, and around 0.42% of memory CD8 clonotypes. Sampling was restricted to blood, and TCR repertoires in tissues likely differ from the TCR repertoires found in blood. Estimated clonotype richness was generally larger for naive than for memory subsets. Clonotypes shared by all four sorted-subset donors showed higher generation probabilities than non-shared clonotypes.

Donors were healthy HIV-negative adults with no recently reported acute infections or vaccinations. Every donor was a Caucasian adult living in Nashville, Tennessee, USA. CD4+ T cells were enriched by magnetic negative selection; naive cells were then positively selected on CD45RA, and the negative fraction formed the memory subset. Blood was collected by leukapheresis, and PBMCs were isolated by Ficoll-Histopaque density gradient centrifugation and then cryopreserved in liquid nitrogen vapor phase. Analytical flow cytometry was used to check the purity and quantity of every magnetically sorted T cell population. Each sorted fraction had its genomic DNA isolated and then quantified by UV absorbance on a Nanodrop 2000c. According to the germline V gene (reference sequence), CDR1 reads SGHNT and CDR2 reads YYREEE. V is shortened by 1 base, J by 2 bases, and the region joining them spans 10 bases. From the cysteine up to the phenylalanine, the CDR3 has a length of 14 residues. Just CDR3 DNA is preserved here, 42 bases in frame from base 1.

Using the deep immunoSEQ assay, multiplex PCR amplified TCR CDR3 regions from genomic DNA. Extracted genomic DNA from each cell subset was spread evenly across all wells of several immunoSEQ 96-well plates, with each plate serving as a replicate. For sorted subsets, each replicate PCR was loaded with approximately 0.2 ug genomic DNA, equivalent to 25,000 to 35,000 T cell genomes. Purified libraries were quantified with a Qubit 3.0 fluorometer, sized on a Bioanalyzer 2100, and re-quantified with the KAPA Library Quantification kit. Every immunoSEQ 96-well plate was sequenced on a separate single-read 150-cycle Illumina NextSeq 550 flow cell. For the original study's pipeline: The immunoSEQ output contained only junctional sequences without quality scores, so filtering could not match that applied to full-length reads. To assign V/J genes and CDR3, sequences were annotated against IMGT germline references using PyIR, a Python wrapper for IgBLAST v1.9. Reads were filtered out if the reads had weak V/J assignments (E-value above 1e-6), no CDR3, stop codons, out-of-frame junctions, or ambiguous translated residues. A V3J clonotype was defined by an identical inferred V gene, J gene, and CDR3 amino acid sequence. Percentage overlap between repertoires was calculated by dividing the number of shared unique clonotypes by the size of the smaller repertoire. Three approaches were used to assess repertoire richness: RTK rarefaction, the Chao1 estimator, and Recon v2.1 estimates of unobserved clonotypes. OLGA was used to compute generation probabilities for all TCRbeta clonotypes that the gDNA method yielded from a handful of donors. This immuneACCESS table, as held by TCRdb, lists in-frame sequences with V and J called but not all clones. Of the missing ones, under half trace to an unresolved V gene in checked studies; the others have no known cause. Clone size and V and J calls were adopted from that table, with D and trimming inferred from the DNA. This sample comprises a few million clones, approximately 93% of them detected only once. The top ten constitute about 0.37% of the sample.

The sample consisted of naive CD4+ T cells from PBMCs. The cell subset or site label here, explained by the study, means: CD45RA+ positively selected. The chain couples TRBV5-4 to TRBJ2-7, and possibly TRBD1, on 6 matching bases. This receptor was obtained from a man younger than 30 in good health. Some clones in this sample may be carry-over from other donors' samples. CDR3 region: CASSLTGKTYEQYF. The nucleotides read TGTGCCAGCAGCTTGACAGGGAAAACCTACGAGCAGTACTTC.